This paragraph reports one T cell receptor (beta chain). The CDR3 loop spans 13 amino acids. V dropped 5 bases and J dropped 7; count of bases not matched to a gene: 5. Germline V gene sequence: CDR1 SEHNR, CDR2 FQNEAQ (reference sequence). Recruited during active infection, patients (from Seattle) were subsequently followed longitudinally. Authors' processing steps: Scientists estimated how many nucleated cells there were by amplifying reference gene primers. The data were produced by immunoSEQ multiplex PCR, yet TCRdb's version contains in-frame clones alone and is incomplete. V, J and clone size reflect that table, while D and trimming were determined from the DNA. The repertoire holds about 300,000 clones, 85% to 90% seen once, with approximately 6.5% in the top ten. The data belong to a study of blood T cell repertoires in COVID-19. As for the study in general: Specimens from acute and convalescent COVID-19 originated in the United States, Italy and Spain.

Sequences were obtained from peripheral blood. The gene calls are TRBV7-9 and TRBJ2-1, with 7 nucleotides matching TRBD2. The TCR originated in a woman between 50 and 59 years old with COVID-19, enrolled during active disease. The CDR3 sequence is CASSSGTPNEQFF. DNA of the CDR3: TGTGCCAGCAGCAGCGGGACTCCTAATGAGCAGTTCTTC.